The rows below give T cell receptor beta chains drawn from one sample of a study of cytomegalovirus exposure and HLA in healthy donors. Libraries were prepared by immunoSEQ multiplex PCR; TCRdb keeps only in-frame clonotypes and omits some of them. The table records over 80,000 clones, less than 85% of them present only once. Sequenced input: PBMCs. The receptor source for this set is a man between 18 and 35 years old in good health and CMV-seropositive. The CDR3 runs from the conserved cysteine through the conserved F or W. A D gene is named only where the DNA matches it firmly. Size tells how often a clone was seen (once, few, many) or the class of an expanded clone, and some rows leave it out.

TRBJ2-1 15 . TRBV6-5 TRBD1 CASSSHRGQVVEQFF TGTGCCAGCAGTTCCCACAGGGGTCAGGTCGTTGAGCAGTTCTTC
TRBJ2-1 18 . TRBV4-2 TRBD2 CASSQMGTSGRFYNEQFF TGTGCCAGCAGCCAGATGGGGACTAGCGGGAGATTCTACAATGAGCAGTTCTTC
TRBJ1-1 16 . TRBV5-1 TRBD1 CASSGRDRRTGTEAFF TGCGCCAGCAGCGGCCGGGACAGACGAACGGGGACTGAAGCTTTCTTT
TRBJ2-7 15 . TRBV9 TRBD2 CASSHGGGSSYEQYF TGTGCCAGCTCACATGGGGGGGGGAGCTCCTACGAGCAGTACTTC
TRBJ1-1 13 . TRBV11-1 TRBD1 CASSLAGGAEAFF TGTGCCAGCAGCTTAGCAGGGGGCGCTGAAGCTTTCTTT
TRBJ2-5 15 . TRBV28 . CASSLDLARGETQYF TGTGCCAGCAGTTTAGATCTGGCACGAGGGGAGACCCAGTACTTC
TRBJ2-5 13 once TRBV6-5 . CASSQGFGETQYF TGTGCCAGCAGTCAGGGGTTTGGAGAGACCCAGTACTTC
TRBJ1-5 15 . TRBV19 . CASTRVRGGNQPQHF TGTGCCAGTACCCGAGTCAGAGGGGGAAATCAGCCCCAGCATTTT
TRBJ1-4 15 . TRBV19 . CASSTYRATNEKLFF TGTGCCAGTAGTACCTACAGGGCAACTAATGAAAAACTGTTTTTT
TRBJ2-5 16 . TRBV5-4 . CASSPRPGFIQETQYF TGTGCCAGCAGCCCACGGCCAGGGTTTATACAAGAGACCCAGTACTTC
TRBJ2-7 15 . TRBV7-2 TRBD2 CASSQSSGTYYEQYF TGTGCCAGCAGCCAATCCAGCGGGACTTACTACGAGCAGTACTTC
TRBJ1-5 15 . TRBV27 TRBD1 CASSRQGEGNQPQHF TGTGCCAGCAGCCGACAGGGCGAGGGCAATCAGCCCCAGCATTTT
TRBJ2-6 15 . TRBV4-1 TRBD1 CASSQGTGAANVLTF TGCGCCAGCAGCCAAGGGACAGGTGCGGCCAACGTCCTGACTTTC
TRBJ1-2 15 . TRBV6-1 TRBD1 CASRAGDRGGYGYTF TGTGCCAGCAGAGCGGGGGACAGGGGTGGGTATGGCTACACCTTC
TRBJ2-2 15 . TRBV6-5 . CASRPPGKYTGELFF TGTGCCAGCAGACCCCCGGGAAAATACACCGGGGAGCTGTTTTTT
TRBJ1-3 13 . TRBV29-1 . CSGAVGAGNTIYF TGCAGCGGAGCTGTAGGGGCTGGAAACACCATATATTTT
TRBJ2-1 14 . TRBV5-4 . CASSLGTANNEQFF TGTGCCAGCAGCTTGGGGACAGCTAACAATGAGCAGTTCTTC
TRBJ1-1 16 . TRBV6-6 . CASSYGGWGGNTEAFF TGTGCCAGCAGTTACGGGGGATGGGGGGGGAACACTGAAGCTTTCTTT
TRBJ1-3 15 . TRBV6-1 . CASIRGGGADYTIYF TGTGCCAGCATCAGAGGGGGGGGCGCGGATTACACCATATATTTT
TRBJ2-3 13 once TRBV7-8 . CASSWGLPDTQYF TGTGCCAGCAGCTGGGGACTCCCAGATACGCAGTATTTT
TRBJ2-1 11 . TRBV5-1 . CASSNSLEQFF TGCGCCAGCAGCAACTCCCTTGAGCAGTTCTTC
TRBJ2-5 14 once TRBV28 TRBD2 CASGLAGRWETQYF TGTGCCAGCGGTCTAGCGGGACGGTGGGAGACCCAGTACTTC
TRBJ2-1 14 . TRBV18 . CASSPESRGNEQFF TGTGCCAGCTCACCGGAATCTAGGGGGAATGAGCAGTTCTTC
TRBJ1-2 17 . TRBV11-3 . CASSSGGERDGGYGYTF TGTGCCAGCAGCTCGGGGGGAGAGCGAGACGGAGGTTATGGCTACACCTTC
TRBJ1-4 15 . TRBV13 . CASSLATGPNEKLFF TGTGCCAGCAGCTTAGCTACAGGCCCTAATGAAAAACTGTTTTTT
TRBJ2-3 12 . TRBV5-6 . CASSFPQDTQYF TGTGCCAGCAGCTTTCCCCAGGATACGCAGTATTTT
TRBJ1-1 14 . TRBV27 . CASSSRTPNTEAFF TGTGCCAGCAGTTCCCGGACACCGAACACTGAAGCTTTCTTT
TRBJ1-2 15 . TRBV6-5 . CASSPRRSSLYGYTF TGTGCCAGCTCCCCCCGTCGAAGTTCACTCTATGGCTACACCTTC
TRBJ2-5 15 once TRBV9 TRBD2 CASSVGGRADETQYF TGTGCCAGCAGCGTAGGCGGGAGGGCCGACGAGACCCAGTACTTC
TRBJ2-3 17 . TRBV5-1 . CASSRRPGLSTTDTQYF TGCGCCAGCAGCCGGAGGCCGGGACTGTCTACCACAGATACGCAGTATTTT
TRBJ2-3 15 . TRBV9 TRBD2 CASSVEAGVWDTQYF TGTGCCAGCAGCGTAGAAGCGGGAGTGTGGGATACGCAGTATTTT
TRBJ1-3 16 many TRBV6-6 . CASSYSAANSGNTIYF TGTGCCAGCAGTTACTCGGCGGCAAACTCTGGAAACACCATATATTTT